The entry that follows covers one T cell receptor (beta chain) sequence. Its antigen is not identified. Treatment here: approximately nine-day PBMC culture with coronavirus spike peptide pools or control peptides (ViraFEST assay). These data are taken from a study of vaccination and CD4 T cells after COVID-19. The CDR3 totals 21 residues. Germline CDR1 is SGHTA and CDR2 is FQGNSA. Deletions cut 0 bases from V and 0 bases from J, with 24 bases between. Researchers used the Oncomine TCR Beta short-read assay to sequence DNA from cultured CD4+ T cells. TCRdb itself ran the PCR reads through MiXCR, one entry per CDR3 protein. Found here are over 9,000 distinct CDR3 sequences, roughly a fifth of them singletons; the top ten hold approximately 13%.

The chain is built from TRBV7-2 and TRBJ1-5; D is possibly TRBD1 (5 bases). The sample in question was CD4+ T cells from blood, cultured in vitro, obtained after SARS-CoV-2 vaccination. This sequence originates from a human donor who had recovered from COVID-19. CDR3 residues: CASSLAGTHRTDVYSNQPQHF. The CDR3 DNA follows: TGTGCCAGCAGCTTAGCGGGGACTCACAGGACGGACGTCTATAGCAATCAGCCCCAGCATTTT.